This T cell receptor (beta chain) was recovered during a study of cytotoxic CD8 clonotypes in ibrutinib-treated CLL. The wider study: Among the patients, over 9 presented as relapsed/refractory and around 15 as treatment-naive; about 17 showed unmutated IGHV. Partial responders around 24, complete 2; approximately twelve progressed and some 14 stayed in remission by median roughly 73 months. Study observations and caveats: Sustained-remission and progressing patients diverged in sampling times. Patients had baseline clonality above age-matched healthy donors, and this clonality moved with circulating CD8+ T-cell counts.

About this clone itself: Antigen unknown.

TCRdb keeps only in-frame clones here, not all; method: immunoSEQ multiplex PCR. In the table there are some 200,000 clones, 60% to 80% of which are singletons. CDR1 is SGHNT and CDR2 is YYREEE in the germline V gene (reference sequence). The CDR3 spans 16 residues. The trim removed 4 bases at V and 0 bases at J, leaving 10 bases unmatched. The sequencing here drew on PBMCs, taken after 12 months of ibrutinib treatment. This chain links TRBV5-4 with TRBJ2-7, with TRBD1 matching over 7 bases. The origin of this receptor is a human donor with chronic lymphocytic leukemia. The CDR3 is CASSLRTGPGSYEQYF. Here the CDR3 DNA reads TGTGCCAGCAGCCTCAGGACAGGCCCGGGCTCCTACGAGCAGTACTTC.